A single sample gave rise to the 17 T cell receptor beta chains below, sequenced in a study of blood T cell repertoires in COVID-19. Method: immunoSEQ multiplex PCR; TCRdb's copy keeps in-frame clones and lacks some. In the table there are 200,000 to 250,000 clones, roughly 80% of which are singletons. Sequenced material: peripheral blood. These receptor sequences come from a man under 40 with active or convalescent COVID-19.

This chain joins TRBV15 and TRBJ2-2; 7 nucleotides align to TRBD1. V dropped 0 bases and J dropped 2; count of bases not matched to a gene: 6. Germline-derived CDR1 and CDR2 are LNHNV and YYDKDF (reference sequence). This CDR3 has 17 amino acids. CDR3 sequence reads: CATSRDTDRANTGELFF. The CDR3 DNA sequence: TGTGCCACCAGCAGAGATACAGACAGGGCCAACACCGGGGAGCTGTTTTTT.

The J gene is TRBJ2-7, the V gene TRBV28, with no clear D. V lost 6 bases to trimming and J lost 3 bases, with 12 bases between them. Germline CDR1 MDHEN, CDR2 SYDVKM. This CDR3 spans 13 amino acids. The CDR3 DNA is TGTGCCAGCAGGCCGGTGGGCGACTACGAGCAGTACTTC. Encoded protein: CASRPVGDYEQYF.

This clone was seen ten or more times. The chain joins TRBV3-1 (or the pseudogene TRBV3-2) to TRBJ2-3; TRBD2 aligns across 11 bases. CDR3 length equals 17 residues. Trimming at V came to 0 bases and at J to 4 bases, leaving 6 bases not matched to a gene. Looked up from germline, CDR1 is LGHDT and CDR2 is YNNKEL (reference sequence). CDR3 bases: TGTGCCAGCAGCCAAGAAATAGCACTAGCGGGAGCAGATACGCAGTATTTT. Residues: CASSQEIALAGADTQYF.

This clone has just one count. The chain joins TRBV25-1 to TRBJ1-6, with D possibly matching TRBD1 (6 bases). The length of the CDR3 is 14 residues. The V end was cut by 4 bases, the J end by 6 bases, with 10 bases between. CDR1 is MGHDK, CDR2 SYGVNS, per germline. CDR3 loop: CASSGTVGNSPLHF. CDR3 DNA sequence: TGTGCCAGCAGTGGGACAGTCGGTAATTCACCCCTCCACTTT.

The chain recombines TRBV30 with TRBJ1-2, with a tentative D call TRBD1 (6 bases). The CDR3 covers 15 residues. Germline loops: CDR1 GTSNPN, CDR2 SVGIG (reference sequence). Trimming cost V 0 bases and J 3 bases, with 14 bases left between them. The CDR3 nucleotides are TGTGCCTGGAGTGTGGGGGCCCCGGCCGACTATGGCTACACCTTC. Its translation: CAWSVGAPADYGYTF.

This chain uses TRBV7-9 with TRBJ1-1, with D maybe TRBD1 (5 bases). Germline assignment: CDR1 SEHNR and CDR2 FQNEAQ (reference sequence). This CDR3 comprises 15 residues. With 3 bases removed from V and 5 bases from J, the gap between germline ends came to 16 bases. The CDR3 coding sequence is TGTGCCAGCAGCTTCCCCCGGGCAGGGTGGACTGAAGCTTTCTTT. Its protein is CASSFPRAGWTEAFF.

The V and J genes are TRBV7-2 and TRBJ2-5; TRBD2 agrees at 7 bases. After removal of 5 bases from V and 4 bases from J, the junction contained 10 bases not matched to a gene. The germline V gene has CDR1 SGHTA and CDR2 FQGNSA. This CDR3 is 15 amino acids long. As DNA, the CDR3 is TGTGCCAGCAGCCGGCCCCTCTGGGGGGGAGAGACCCAGTACTTC. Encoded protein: CASSRPLWGGETQYF.

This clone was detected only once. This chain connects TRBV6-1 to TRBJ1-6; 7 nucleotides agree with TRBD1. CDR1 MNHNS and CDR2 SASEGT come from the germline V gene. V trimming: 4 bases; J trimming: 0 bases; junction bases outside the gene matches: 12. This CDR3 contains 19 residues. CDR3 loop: CASSVRATGRSSYNSPLHF. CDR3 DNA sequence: TGTGCCAGCAGTGTAAGAGCGACAGGGAGGAGCTCCTATAATTCACCCCTCCACTTT.

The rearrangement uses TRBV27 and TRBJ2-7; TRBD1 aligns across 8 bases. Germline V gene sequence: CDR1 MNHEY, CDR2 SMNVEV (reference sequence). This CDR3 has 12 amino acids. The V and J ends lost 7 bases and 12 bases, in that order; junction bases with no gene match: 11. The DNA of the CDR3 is TGTGCCAGCAAGGGAGCGACAGGGGCCCCGTACTTC. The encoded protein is CASKGATGAPYF.

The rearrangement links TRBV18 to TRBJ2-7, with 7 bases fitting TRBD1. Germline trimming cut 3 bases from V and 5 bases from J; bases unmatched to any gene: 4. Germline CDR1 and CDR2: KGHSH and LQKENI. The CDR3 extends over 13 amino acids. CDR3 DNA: TGTGCCAGCTCACCGACAGGGTTCGACGAGCAGTACTTC. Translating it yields CASSPTGFDEQYF.

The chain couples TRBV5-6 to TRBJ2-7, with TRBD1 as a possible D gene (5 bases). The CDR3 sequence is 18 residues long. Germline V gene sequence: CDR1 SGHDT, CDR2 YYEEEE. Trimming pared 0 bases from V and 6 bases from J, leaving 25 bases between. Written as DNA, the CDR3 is TGTGCCAGCAGCTTGGGTCTGTCCGGACACCCAGGACGTCTCGAGCAGTACTTC. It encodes CASSLGLSGHPGRLEQYF.

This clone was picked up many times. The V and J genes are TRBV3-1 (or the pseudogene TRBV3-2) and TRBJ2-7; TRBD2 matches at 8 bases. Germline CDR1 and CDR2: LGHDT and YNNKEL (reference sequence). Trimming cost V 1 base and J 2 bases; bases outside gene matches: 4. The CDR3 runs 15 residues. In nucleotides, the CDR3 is TGTGCCAGCAGCCAAGCCCCAGCGGGGGCCTACGAGCAGTACTTC. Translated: CASSQAPAGAYEQYF.

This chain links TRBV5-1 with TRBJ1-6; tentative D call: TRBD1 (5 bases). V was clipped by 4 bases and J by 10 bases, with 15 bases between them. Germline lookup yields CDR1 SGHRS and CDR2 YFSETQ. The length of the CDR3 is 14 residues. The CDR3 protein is CASSGDFGRSPLHF. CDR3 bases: TGCGCCAGCAGCGGGGACTTCGGCAGGTCACCCCTCCACTTT.

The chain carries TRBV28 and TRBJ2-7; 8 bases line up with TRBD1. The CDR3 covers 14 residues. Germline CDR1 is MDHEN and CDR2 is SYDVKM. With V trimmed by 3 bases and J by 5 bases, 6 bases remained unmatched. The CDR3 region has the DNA TGTGCCAGCAGTTTGGGACAGGTGATAAACGAGCAGTACTTC. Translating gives CASSLGQVINEQYF.

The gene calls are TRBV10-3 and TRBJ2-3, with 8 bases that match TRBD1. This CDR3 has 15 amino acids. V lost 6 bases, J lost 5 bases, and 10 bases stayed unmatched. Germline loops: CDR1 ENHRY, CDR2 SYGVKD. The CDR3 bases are TGTGCCATCAGGGGCACAGGGGGGCTGGGAGATACGCAGTATTTT. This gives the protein CAIRGTGGLGDTQYF.

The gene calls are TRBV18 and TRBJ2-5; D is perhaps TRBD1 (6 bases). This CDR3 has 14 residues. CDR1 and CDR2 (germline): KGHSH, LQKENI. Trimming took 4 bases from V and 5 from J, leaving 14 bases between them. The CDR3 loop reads CASSQFTGSETQYF. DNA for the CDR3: TGTGCCAGCTCACAATTTACAGGGTCCGAGACCCAGTACTTC.

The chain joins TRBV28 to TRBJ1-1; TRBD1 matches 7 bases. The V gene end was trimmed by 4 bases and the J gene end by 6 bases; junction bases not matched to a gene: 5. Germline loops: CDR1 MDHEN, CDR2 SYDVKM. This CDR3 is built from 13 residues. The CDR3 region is CASSSGQIPEAFF. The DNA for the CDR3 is TGTGCCAGCAGTTCGGGACAGATCCCTGAAGCTTTCTTT.